The sequence of this T cell receptor beta chain was determined in a study of identical twins (dated by TCRdb to the mid-2010s). General notes on the study: To test whether fetal clonotypes persist, the study used deep sequencing on TCR alpha and beta repertoires from monozygotic twins, unrelated adults of various ages, and cord blood. Replicate twin experiments were performed at different times using different library preparation protocols to rule out contamination. The investigation overall reported the following: Fewer insertions were carried by abundant cord blood beta clonotypes; a weaker similar trend was observed in young adult naive repertoires, while no such trend was observed in memory repertoires. Recombination models systematically underestimated out-of-frame TCR alpha sharing in monozygotic twins but agreed with sharing between unrelated individuals. In beta out-of-frame sequences, excess twin sharing was weaker, because having fewer shared sequences lowered the signal-to-noise ratio. Because the same donors could not be followed over many years, conclusions were based on cross-sectional statistical analysis. Compared with coincidental sharing between unrelated individuals, an excess of low generation-probability sequences was observed among out-of-frame TCR alpha sequences shared between twins. Invariant T cells such as MAIT and iNKT could partly confound zero-insertion analyses, although diverse VJ usage argued against such confounding for most clonotypes.

At the junction V is shortened by 1 base and J by 6 bases, with 15 bases in between. The germline V gene encodes CDR1 SGHAT and CDR2 FQNNGV. Measured from the cysteine to the phenylalanine, the CDR3 is 16 residues long. The entry retains the CDR3 DNA only, 48 bases that are in frame from base 1. This clonotype was seen at least ten times. Its antigen is not yet known. Nothing much larger sits one base from this clone, and base qualities are not available. Every donor was a healthy Caucasian. The researchers also sequenced three unrelated adults who were not twins: a male aged 18 to 30, a male aged 50 to 59, and a female aged 50 to 59. Miltenyi CD45RO+ enrichment and human naive T-cell isolation kits were used to isolate memory (CD45RO+) and naive T cells from PBMC. The library was obtained by 5' RACE. The data were produced on an Illumina HiSeq 2000. A universal primer binding site was introduced by template switching, and a unique molecular identifier was present in the final cDNA, enabling accurate counting of TCR cDNA molecules. First-strand cDNA for TCR alpha and beta chains was synthesized from specific primers in the conserved constant-segment region. To control for contamination, every cDNA library carried two barcodes: a SMART-Mk sample barcode plus Illumina barcodes. TruSeq adapter sequences and Illumina sample barcodes were added in two successive PCR steps. Sequencing of the TCR alpha and beta cDNA libraries was done on the Illumina HiSeq platform using custom primers. In the authors' own workflow: MiGEC was used to process raw reads and extract unique molecular identifiers, and MiXCR was used to find CDR3 positions. Recombination models were inferred per individual with the repgenHMM and IGoR tools using an EM algorithm. Shared clonotypes were analyzed with the tcR package in R, and sharing was normalized by the product of cloneset sizes. To study raw recombination without the effects of thymic and clonal selection, out-of-frame nonproductive sequences were analyzed. TCRdb reprocessing: public reads trimmed at Q25 with fastp, clones called with MiXCR, in-frame beta chains kept. Every distinct CDR3 protein forms one entry, paired with its most common genes and DNA. Clone size and V and J calls follow TCRdb, not the original study. For this sample there are a few hundred thousand distinct CDR3 sequences; 18% appear just once. The leading ten clones occupy roughly 12% of the sample.

The chain employs TRBV11-2 and TRBJ2-2; D gene: possibly TRBD1, on 6 matching bases. This TCR derives from a man aged 50-59 years in good health. The sequenced sample was naive T cells sorted from blood. The intended sense of this specimen's cell subset or site label: cells isolated with a human naive T-cell isolation kit. The nucleotide sequence reads as follows: TGTGCCAGCAGCTTAGTCTATCAGGGGCCCCCCGGGGAGCTGTTTTTT. Translated, it gives CASSLVYQGPPGELFF.